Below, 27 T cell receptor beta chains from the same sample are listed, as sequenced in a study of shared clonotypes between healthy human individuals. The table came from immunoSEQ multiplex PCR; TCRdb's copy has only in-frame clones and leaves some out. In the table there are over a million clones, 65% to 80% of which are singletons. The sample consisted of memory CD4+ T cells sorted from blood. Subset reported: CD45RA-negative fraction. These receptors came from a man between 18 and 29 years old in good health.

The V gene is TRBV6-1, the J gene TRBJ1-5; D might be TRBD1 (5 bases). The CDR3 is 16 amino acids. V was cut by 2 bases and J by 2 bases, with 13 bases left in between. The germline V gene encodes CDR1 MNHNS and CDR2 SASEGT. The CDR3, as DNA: TGTGCCAGCAGTGAAATTGGCGGGGGGGGCAATCAGCCCCAGCATTTT. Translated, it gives CASSEIGGGGNQPQHF.

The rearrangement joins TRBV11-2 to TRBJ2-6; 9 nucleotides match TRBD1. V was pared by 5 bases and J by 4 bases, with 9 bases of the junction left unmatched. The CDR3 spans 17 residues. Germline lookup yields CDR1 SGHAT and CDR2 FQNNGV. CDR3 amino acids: CASSARGQGRGANVLTF. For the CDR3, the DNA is TGTGCCAGCAGCGCTCGAGGACAGGGGAGAGGGGCCAACGTCCTGACTTTC.

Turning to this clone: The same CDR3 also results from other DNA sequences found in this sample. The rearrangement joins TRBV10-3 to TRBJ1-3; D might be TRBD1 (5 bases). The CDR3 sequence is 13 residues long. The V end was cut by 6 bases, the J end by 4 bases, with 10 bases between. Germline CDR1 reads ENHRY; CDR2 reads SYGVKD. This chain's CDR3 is CAISGGSGNTIYF. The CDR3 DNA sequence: TGTGCCATCAGCGGGGGGTCAGGAAACACCATATATTTT.

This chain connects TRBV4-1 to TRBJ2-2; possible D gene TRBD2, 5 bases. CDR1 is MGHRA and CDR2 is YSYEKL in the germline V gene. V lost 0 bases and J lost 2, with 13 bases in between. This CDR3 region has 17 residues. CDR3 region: CASSQDPGKVNTGELFF. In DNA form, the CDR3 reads TGCGCCAGCAGCCAAGATCCCGGGAAGGTAAACACCGGGGAGCTGTTTTTT.

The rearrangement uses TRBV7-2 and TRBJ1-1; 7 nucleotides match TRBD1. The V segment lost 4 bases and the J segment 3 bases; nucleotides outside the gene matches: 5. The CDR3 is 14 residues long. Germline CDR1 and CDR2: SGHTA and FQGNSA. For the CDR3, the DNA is TGTGCCAGCAGCTACAGGGGTGCGGACACTGAAGCTTTCTTT. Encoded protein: CASSYRGADTEAFF.

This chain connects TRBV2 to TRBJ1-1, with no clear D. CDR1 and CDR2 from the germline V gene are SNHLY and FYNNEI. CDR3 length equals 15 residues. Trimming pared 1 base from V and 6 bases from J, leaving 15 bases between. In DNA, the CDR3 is TGTGCCAGCAGTGAAGTTACCCCGGGGAAAGCTGAAGCTTTCTTT. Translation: CASSEVTPGKAEAFF.

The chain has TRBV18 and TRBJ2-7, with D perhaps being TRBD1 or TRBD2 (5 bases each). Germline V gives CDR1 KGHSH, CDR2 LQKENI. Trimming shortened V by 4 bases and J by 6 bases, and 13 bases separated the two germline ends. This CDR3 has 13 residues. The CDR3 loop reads CASSLSGAGEQYF. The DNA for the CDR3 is TGTGCCAGCTCACTATCCGGGGCGGGCGAGCAGTACTTC.

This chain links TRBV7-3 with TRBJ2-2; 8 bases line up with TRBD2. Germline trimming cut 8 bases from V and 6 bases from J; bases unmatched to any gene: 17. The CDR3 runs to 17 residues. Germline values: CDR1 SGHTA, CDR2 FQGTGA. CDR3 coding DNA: TGTGCCAGCTCCCCTACCGGGGGGGCTATGTCTCCCGGGGAGCTGTTTTTT. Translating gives CASSPTGGAMSPGELFF.

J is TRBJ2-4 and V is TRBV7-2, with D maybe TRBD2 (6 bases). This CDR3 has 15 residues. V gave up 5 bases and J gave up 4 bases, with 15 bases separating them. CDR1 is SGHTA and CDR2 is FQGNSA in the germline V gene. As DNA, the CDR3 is TGTGCCAGCAGCCCCCCGGGACTCTTTAAAAACATTCAGTACTTC. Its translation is CASSPPGLFKNIQYF. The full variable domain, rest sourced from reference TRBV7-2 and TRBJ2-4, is GAGVSQSPSNKVTEKGKDVELRCDPISGHTALYWYRQSLGQGLEFLIYFQGNSAPDKSGLPSDRFSAERTGGSVSTLTIQRTQQEDSAVYLCASSPPGLFKNIQYFGAGTRLSVL.

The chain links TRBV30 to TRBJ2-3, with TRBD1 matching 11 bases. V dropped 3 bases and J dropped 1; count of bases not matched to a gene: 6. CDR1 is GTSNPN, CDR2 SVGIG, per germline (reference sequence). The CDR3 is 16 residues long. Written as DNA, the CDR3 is TGTGCCTGGAGCCCCGGGACAGGGGGACGCACAGATACGCAGTATTTT. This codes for CAWSPGTGGRTDTQYF.

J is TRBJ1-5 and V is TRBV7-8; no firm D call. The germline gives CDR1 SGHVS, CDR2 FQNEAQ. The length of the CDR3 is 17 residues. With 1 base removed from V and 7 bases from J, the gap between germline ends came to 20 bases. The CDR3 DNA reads TGTGCCAGCAGCTTAGACGTCCGGAACCGGAATGGCCAGCCCCAGCATTTT. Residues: CASSLDVRNRNGQPQHF.

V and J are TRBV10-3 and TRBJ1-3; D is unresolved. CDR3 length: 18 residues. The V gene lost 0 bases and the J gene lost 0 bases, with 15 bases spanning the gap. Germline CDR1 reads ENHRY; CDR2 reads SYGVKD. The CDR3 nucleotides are TGTGCCATCAGTGAGTCGGTAGGACGTCGCAGCTCTGGAAACACCATATATTTT. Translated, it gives CAISESVGRRSSGNTIYF.

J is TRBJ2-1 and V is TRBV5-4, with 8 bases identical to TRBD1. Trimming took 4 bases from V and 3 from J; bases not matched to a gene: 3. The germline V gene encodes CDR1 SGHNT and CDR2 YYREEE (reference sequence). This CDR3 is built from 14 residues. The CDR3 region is CASSPDRVYNEQFF. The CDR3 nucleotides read TGTGCCAGCAGCCCGGACAGGGTCTACAATGAGCAGTTCTTC.

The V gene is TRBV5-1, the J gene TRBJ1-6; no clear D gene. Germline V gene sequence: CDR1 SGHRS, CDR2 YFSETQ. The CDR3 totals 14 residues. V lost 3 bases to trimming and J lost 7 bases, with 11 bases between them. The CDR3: CASSWGGENSPLHF. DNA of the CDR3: TGCGCCAGCAGCTGGGGTGGGGAGAATTCACCCCTCCACTTT.

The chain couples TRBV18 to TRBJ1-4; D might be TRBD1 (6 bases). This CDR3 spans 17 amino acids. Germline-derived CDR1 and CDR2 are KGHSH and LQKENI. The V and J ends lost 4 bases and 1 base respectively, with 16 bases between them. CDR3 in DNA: TGTGCCAGCTCACAATGGGGGCGCGGACAAACTAATGAAAAACTGTTTTTT. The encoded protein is CASSQWGRGQTNEKLFF.

The CDR3 here is CASSLRLAERGELFF. CDR3 in DNA: TGTGCCAGCAGCTTGAGACTAGCGGAAAGGGGGGAGCTGTTTTTT. This chain uses TRBV7-2 with TRBJ2-2, with 9 nucleotides matching TRBD2. This CDR3 has 15 residues. With 3 bases clipped from V and 8 bases from J, the junction kept 7 bases outside the gene matches. From germline, CDR1 is SGHTA and CDR2 FQGNSA.

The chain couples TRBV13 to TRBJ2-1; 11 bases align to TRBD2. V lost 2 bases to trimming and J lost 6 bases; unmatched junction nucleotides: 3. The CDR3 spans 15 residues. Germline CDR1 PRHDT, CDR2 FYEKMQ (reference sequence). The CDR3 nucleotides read TGTGCCAGCAGCTTAAGACTAGCGGGGTCCAATGAGCAGTTCTTC. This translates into CASSLRLAGSNEQFF.

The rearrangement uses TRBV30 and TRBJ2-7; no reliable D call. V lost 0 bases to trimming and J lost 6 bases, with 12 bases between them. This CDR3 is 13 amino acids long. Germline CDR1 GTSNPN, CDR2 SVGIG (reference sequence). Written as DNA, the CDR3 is TGTGCCTGGAGTGTGAGTCAGCCAAGCGAGCAGTACTTC. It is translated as CAWSVSQPSEQYF.

CDR3 in DNA: TGTGCCAGCTCACGGGACAGGGGGTGGATGACTGAAGCTTTCTTT. Translated: CASSRDRGWMTEAFF. The rearrangement links TRBV18 to TRBJ1-1; the match to TRBD1 covers 11 bases. V shed 4 bases, J shed 5 bases, and the junction held 6 bases outside the gene matches. CDR1 and CDR2 from the germline V gene are KGHSH and LQKENI. This CDR3 is built from 15 residues. Full variable domain (missing parts from reference TRBV18 and TRBJ1-1): NAGVMQNPRHLVRRRGQEARLRCSPMKGHSHVYWYRQLPEEGLKFMVYLQKENIIDESGMPKERFSAEFPKEGPSILRIQQVVRGDSAAYFCASSRDRGWMTEAFFGQGTRLTVV.

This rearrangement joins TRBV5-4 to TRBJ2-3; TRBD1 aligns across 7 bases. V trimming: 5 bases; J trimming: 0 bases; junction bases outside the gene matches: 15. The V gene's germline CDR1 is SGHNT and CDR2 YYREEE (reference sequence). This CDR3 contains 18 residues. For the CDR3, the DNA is TGTGCCAGCAGTGCCGGGACAGTGGGTGGGCCTAGCACAGATACGCAGTATTTT. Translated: CASSAGTVGGPSTDTQYF.

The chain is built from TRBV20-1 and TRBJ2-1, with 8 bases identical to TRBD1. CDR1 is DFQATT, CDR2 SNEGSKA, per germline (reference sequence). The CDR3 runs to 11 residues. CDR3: CRVTGGNEQFF. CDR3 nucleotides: TGCAGAGTAACAGGGGGTAATGAGCAGTTCTTC.

The CDR3: CASSQQSAGNTIYF. DNA of the CDR3: TGCGCCAGCAGCCAGCAAAGCGCTGGAAACACCATATATTTT. This chain joins TRBV4-1 and TRBJ1-3; no reliable D call. This CDR3 comprises 14 residues. Trimming took 3 bases from V and 2 from J, leaving 8 bases between them. In germline, CDR1 is MGHRA, CDR2 YSYEKL.

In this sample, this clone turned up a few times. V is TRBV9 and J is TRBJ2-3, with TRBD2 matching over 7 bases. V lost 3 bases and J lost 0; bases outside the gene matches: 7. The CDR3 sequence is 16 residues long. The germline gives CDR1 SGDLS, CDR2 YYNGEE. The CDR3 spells CASSGSGGVSTDTQYF. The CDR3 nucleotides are TGTGCCAGCAGCGGAAGTGGGGGGGTTAGCACAGATACGCAGTATTTT. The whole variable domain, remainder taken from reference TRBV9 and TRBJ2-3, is DSGVTQTPKHLITATGQRVTLRCSPRSGDLSVYWYQQSLDQGLQFLIQYYNGEERAKGNILERFSAQQFPDLHSELNLSSLELGDSALYFCASSGSGGVSTDTQYFGPGTRLTVL.

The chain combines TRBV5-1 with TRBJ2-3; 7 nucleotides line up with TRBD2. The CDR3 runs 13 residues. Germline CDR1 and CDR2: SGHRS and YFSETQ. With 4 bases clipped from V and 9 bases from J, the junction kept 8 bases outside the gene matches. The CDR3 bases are TGCGCCAGCAGCAGTCAAAGGGGAGGGACGCAGTATTTT. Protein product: CASSSQRGGTQYF.

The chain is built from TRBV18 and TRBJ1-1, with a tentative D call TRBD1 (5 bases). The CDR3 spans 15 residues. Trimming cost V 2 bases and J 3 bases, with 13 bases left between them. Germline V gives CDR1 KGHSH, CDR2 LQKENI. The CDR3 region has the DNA TGTGCCAGCTCACCAGGCGTGGGAGGGGACACTGAAGCTTTCTTT. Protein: CASSPGVGGDTEAFF.

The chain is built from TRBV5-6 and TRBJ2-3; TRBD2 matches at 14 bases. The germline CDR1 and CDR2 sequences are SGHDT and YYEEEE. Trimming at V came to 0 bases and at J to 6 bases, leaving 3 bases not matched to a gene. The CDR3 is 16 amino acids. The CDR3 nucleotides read TGTGCCAGCAGCTTGGGACTAGCGGGGGGGCCGGATACGCAGTATTTT. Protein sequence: CASSLGLAGGPDTQYF.

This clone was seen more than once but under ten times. CDR3 nucleotides: TGCGCCAGCAGTATGTCCCGGGGACAGGGAACCTACGAGCAGTACTTC. Its protein is CASSMSRGQGTYEQYF. The gene calls are TRBV5-1 and TRBJ2-7; 9 bases map to TRBD1. Germline V gene data show CDR1 as SGHRS and CDR2 as YFSETQ. This CDR3 spans 16 amino acids. After removal of 5 bases from V and 2 bases from J, the junction contained 11 bases not matched to a gene.